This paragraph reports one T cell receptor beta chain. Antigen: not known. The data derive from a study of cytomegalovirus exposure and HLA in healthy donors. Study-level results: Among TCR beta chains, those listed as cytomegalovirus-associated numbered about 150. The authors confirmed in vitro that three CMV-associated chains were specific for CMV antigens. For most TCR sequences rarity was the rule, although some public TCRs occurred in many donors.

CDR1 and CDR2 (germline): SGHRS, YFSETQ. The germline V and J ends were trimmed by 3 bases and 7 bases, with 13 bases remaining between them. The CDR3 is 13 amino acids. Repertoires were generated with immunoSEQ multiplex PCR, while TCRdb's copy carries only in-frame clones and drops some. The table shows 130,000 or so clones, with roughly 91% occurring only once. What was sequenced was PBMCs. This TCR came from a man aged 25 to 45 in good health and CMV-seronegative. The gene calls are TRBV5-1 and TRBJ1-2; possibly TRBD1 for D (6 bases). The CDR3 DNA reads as TGCGCCAGCAGCTCCGGGACATCGGGTGGCTACACCTTC. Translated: CASSSGTSGGYTF.